Listed here are 21 T cell receptor beta chains from one sample, sequenced in a study of beta chain features in type 1 diabetes. Expressed TCRB transcripts were sequenced after all isolated RNA was converted to cDNA. TCRdb's copy holds only in-frame clones and misses some; the assay was immunoSEQ multiplex PCR. Of about 350,000 clones in the sample, less than 20% were seen once. The sequenced sample was naive CD4+ T cells from blood. The receptors here all came from a woman younger than 30 in good health.

The genes are TRBV7-8 and TRBJ2-7, with D perhaps TRBD2 (5 bases). Germline V gives CDR1 SGHVS, CDR2 FQNEAQ. Deletions cut 5 bases from V and 5 bases from J, with 16 bases between. The CDR3 spans 14 residues. CDR3 in amino acids: CASSINGVHDEQYF. CDR3 bases: TGTGCCAGCAGCATAAACGGGGTCCACGACGAGCAGTACTTC. The full variable domain, its missing parts supplied by reference TRBV7-8 and TRBJ2-7, is GAGVSQSPRYKVAKRGQDVALRCDPISGHVSLFWYQQALGQGPEFLTYFQNEAQLDKSGLPSDRFFAERPEGSVSTLKIQRTQQEDSAVYLCASSINGVHDEQYFGPGTRLTVT.

This clone was picked up a small number of times. The CDR3 DNA sequence: TGTGCCAGCAGTCAAAAGGGGGTGTCGAGGGGCTACACCTTC. Protein sequence: CASSQKGVSRGYTF. This chain links TRBV13 with TRBJ1-2, with D possibly TRBD1 on 6 matching bases. CDR1 and CDR2 (germline): PRHDT, FYEKMQ (reference sequence). This CDR3 is built from 14 residues. V was pared by 6 bases and J by 8 bases, with 19 bases between.

This clone has just a few counts. The chain combines TRBV4-3 with TRBJ2-3; no clear D. Looked up from germline, CDR1 is LGHNA and CDR2 is YSLEER. V was shortened by 3 bases and J by 1 base, with 11 bases between the two germline ends. This CDR3 has 15 residues. The CDR3 nucleotides read TGCGCCAGCAGCCAGGCCCAAGGAGGCACAGATACGCAGTATTTT. Protein product: CASSQAQGGTDTQYF.

The table lists this clone with a few counts. The chain recombines TRBV6-1 with TRBJ1-5; D might be TRBD1 (5 bases). The germline gives CDR1 MNHNS, CDR2 SASEGT. The CDR3 has 14 residues. Trimming shortened V by 2 bases and J by 5 bases, and 10 bases separated the two germline ends. The CDR3 loop reads CASSETGVYQPQHF. In DNA form, the CDR3 reads TGTGCCAGCAGTGAAACAGGTGTATATCAGCCCCAGCATTTT.

This CDR3 is CASSTLAGGLYEQYF. In DNA, the CDR3 is TGTGCCAGCAGCACACTAGCGGGAGGACTATACGAGCAGTACTTC. The chain joins TRBV7-9 to TRBJ2-7, with 12 bases that match TRBD2. Germline CDR1 is SEHNR and CDR2 is FQNEAQ (reference sequence). This CDR3 comprises 15 residues. With 5 bases clipped from V and 4 bases from J, the junction kept 6 bases outside the gene matches.

The chain employs TRBV6-6 and TRBJ2-4, with TRBD1 matching 9 bases. Germline lookup yields CDR1 MNHNY and CDR2 SVGAGI (reference sequence). This CDR3 spans 15 amino acids. With V trimmed by 6 bases and J by 6 bases, 9 bases remained unmatched. In DNA form, the CDR3 reads TGTGCCAGCAGACGAACAGGGGGCGCGGGAAACATTCAGTACTTC. This codes for CASRRTGGAGNIQYF.

This clone was observed a handful of times. The CDR3 reads CASSVGSGAGETQYF. CDR3 in DNA: TGTGCCAGCAGCGTAGGGTCGGGAGCCGGGGAGACCCAGTACTTC. This chain uses TRBV9 with TRBJ2-5, with D maybe TRBD2 (6 bases). The CDR3 loop spans 15 amino acids. The germline V and J ends were trimmed by 0 bases and 5 bases, with 14 bases remaining between them. The germline gives CDR1 SGDLS, CDR2 YYNGEE.

As concerns this clone: Within the sample, other DNA sequences also encode this same CDR3. This chain links TRBV5-1 with TRBJ2-7; D may be TRBD1 (5 bases). Deletions cut 0 bases from V and 1 base from J, with 5 bases between. The CDR3 sequence is 13 residues long. Germline lookup yields CDR1 SGHRS and CDR2 YFSETQ. CDR3 sequence (DNA): TGCGCCAGCAGCTTGGGACAGTCCTACGAGCAGTACTTC. This translates into CASSLGQSYEQYF. Full variable domain (missing parts from reference TRBV5-1 and TRBJ2-7): KAGVTQTPRYLIKTRGQQVTLSCSPISGHRSVSWYQQTPGQGLQFLFEYFSETQRNKGNFPGRFSGRQFSNSRSEMNVSTLELGDSALYLCASSLGQSYEQYFGPGTRLTVT.

This clone has only a few counts. The same CDR3 also results from other DNA sequences found in this sample. The chain uses TRBV29-1 and TRBJ1-5; a weak D match, TRBD1 (5 bases). The CDR3 totals 13 residues. Germline V gene sequence: CDR1 SQVTM, CDR2 ANQGSEA. The ends were cut back, 3 bases at V and 6 bases at J, with 12 bases in the middle. The CDR3 DNA reads TGCAGCGTTGAGGAAGGTAGGGGTCAGCCCCAGCATTTT. Protein sequence: CSVEEGRGQPQHF.

A few counts support this clone. This chain connects TRBV14 to TRBJ1-2, with 9 bases fitting TRBD1. The V gene end was trimmed by 3 bases and the J gene end by 4 bases; junction bases not matched to a gene: 9. CDR1 SGHDN and CDR2 FVKESK come from the germline V gene. CDR3 size: 16 residues. The CDR3 loop reads CASSQWTGADLYGYTF. The CDR3 DNA is TGTGCCAGCAGCCAGTGGACAGGGGCCGACCTCTATGGCTACACCTTC.

This clone came up a few times. The genes are TRBV29-1 and TRBJ1-5, with a tentative D call TRBD1 (5 bases). CDR1 and CDR2 from the germline V gene are SQVTM and ANQGSEA. The CDR3 runs 13 residues. Trimming pared 2 bases from V and 4 bases from J, leaving 9 bases between. The CDR3 loop is CSVESGGNQPQHF. The CDR3 coding sequence is TGCAGCGTTGAATCCGGGGGTAATCAGCCCCAGCATTTT. Filled out from reference TRBV29-1 and TRBJ1-5, the complete variable domain reads SAVISQKPSRDICQRGTSLTIQCQVDSQVTMMFWYRQQPGQSLTLIATANQGSEATYESGFVIDKFPISRPNLTFSTLTVSNMSPEDSSIYLCSVESGGNQPQHFGDGTRLSIL.

A few counts support this clone. V usage is TRBV7-3 and J usage is TRBJ2-3; D call uncertain. Per the germline V gene, CDR1 is SGHTA and CDR2 is FQGTGA. The CDR3 length is 13 residues. Trimming left V 5 bases short and J 7 bases short, with 13 bases between. CDR3 sequence: CASSLPPANTQYF. CDR3 coding DNA: TGTGCCAGCAGCCTCCCTCCAGCGAATACGCAGTATTTT. The full variable domain, rest sourced from reference TRBV7-3 and TRBJ2-3, is GAGVSQTPSNKVTEKGKYVELRCDPISGHTALYWYRQSLGQGPEFLIYFQGTGAADDSGLPNDRFFAVRPEGSVSTLKIQRTERGDSAVYLCASSLPPANTQYFGPGTRLTVL.

The CDR3 DNA reads TGTGCCAGCAGCTTAGTAGGGGAAGGCCACGAGCAGTACTTC. Its translation: CASSLVGEGHEQYF. The rearrangement uses TRBV7-2 and TRBJ2-7, with TRBD1 as a possible D gene (5 bases). This CDR3 is built from 14 residues. The germline V gene has CDR1 SGHTA and CDR2 FQGNSA. The germline V and J ends were trimmed by 1 base and 5 bases, with 12 bases remaining between them. Full variable domain (remainder filled in from reference TRBV7-2 and TRBJ2-7): GAGVSQSPSNKVTEKGKDVELRCDPISGHTALYWYRQSLGQGLEFLIYFQGNSAPDKSGLPSDRFSAERTGGSVSTLTIQRTQQEDSAVYLCASSLVGEGHEQYFGPGTRLTVT.

This clone showed up just a few times. The chain couples TRBV11-2 to TRBJ2-4, with D unresolved. The CDR3 runs 12 residues. V gave up 5 bases and J gave up 8 bases, with 10 bases separating them. CDR1 is SGHAT, CDR2 FQNNGV, per germline. CDR3 DNA sequence: TGTGCCAGCAGCGCGGAGTGGGACATTCAGTACTTC. It codes for CASSAEWDIQYF.

The chain uses TRBV5-1 and TRBJ1-2; 12 positions agree with TRBD1. CDR3 length: 15 amino acids. J was trimmed by 8 bases and V by 4 bases; bases with no gene match: 9. Germline V lookup: CDR1 SGHRS, CDR2 YFSETQ. Here the CDR3 reads CASSTAGTGGEGYTF. For the CDR3, the DNA is TGCGCCAGCAGCACGGCCGGGACAGGGGGCGAAGGCTACACCTTC.

This clone has only a few counts. This rearrangement joins TRBV14 to TRBJ2-5; D remains unclear. Looked up from germline, CDR1 is SGHDN and CDR2 is FVKESK. This CDR3 spans 13 amino acids. V gave up 1 base and J gave up 5 bases, with 8 bases separating them. This CDR3 is CASSQGVRETQYF. CDR3 DNA sequence: TGTGCCAGCAGCCAAGGTGTGAGGGAGACCCAGTACTTC.

The chain links TRBV18 to TRBJ2-1; TRBD2 matches at 10 bases. Germline CDR1 is KGHSH and CDR2 is LQKENI. The V and J ends lost 5 bases and 6 bases, in that order; junction bases with no gene match: 7. The CDR3 length is 15 residues. The CDR3 DNA reads as TGTGCCAGCTCAGGAAGCGGGAGGGTCATCAATGAGCAGTTCTTC. This codes for CASSGSGRVINEQFF.

This clone has just a few counts. The CDR3 coding sequence is TGCGCCAGCAGCTTGGATGTCGGGAACACCGGGGAGCTGTTTTTT. It codes for CASSLDVGNTGELFF. The chain employs TRBV5-1 and TRBJ2-2; D is unresolved. Germline assignment: CDR1 SGHRS and CDR2 YFSETQ. V lost 0 bases and J 1 base, leaving 7 bases between the germline ends. This CDR3 spans 15 amino acids.

This clone was detected only a few times. The rearrangement joins TRBV7-8 to TRBJ2-3, with 15 nucleotides matching TRBD2. The CDR3 runs to 17 residues. J was trimmed by 2 bases and V by 5 bases; bases with no gene match: 5. The germline gives CDR1 SGHVS, CDR2 FQNEAQ. The CDR3 region is CASSPGTSGRFTDTQYF. The CDR3 DNA is TGTGCCAGCAGCCCCGGGACTAGCGGGAGGTTCACAGATACGCAGTATTTT. The entire variable domain, with the rest obtained from reference TRBV7-8 and TRBJ2-3, is as follows: GAGVSQSPRYKVAKRGQDVALRCDPISGHVSLFWYQQALGQGPEFLTYFQNEAQLDKSGLPSDRFFAERPEGSVSTLKIQRTQQEDSAVYLCASSPGTSGRFTDTQYFGPGTRLTVL.

This clone has only a few counts. The chain is built from TRBV5-1 and TRBJ2-1, with TRBD2 matching 9 bases. The CDR3 has 17 amino acids. The V gene end was trimmed by 3 bases and the J gene end by 8 bases; junction bases not matched to a gene: 15. CDR1 is SGHRS and CDR2 is YFSETQ in the germline V gene. The CDR3 is CASSSSYLAGSRDEQFF. In nucleotides, the CDR3 is TGCGCCAGCAGCTCCTCATACCTAGCGGGAAGCAGAGATGAGCAGTTCTTC.

This clone appeared a few times. The genes are TRBV19 and TRBJ2-7; D is uncertain. V was trimmed by 4 bases and J by 3 bases, leaving 13 bases between them. CDR3 length equals 14 residues. Germline loops: CDR1 LNHDA, CDR2 SQIVND (reference sequence). CDR3 in amino acids: CASSKEPTLYEQYF. CDR3 nucleotide sequence: TGTGCCAGTAGTAAGGAGCCAACCCTCTACGAGCAGTACTTC.